Listed here is a single T cell receptor (beta chain). CD45RO-negative cells were positively selected for CCR7, leaving out terminally differentiated effector memory CD45RA+ cells. These data come from a study of shared clonotypes between healthy human individuals. Sequencing was at deep level. Sequencing used immunoSEQ multiplex PCR; TCRdb keeps in-frame clones, though not all of them. This sample has over 2,000,000 clones, with about 94% found just once. Trimming shortened V by 2 bases and J by 4 bases, and 10 bases separated the two germline ends. The CDR3 loop spans 14 amino acids. The germline V gene encodes CDR1 SGHTS and CDR2 YDEGEE.

The sample was naive CD8+ T cells from PBMCs. The genes are TRBV5-8 and TRBJ1-5; possible D gene TRBD1, 6 bases. The clonotype was recovered from a man younger than 35 in good health. Some clones in this sample may be carry-over from other donors' samples. The DNA of the CDR3 is TGTGCCAGCAGCTTACTCAGGGGAAATCAGCCCCAGCATTTT. Translated: CASSLLRGNQPQHF.